What follows is one T cell receptor (beta chain) and its context. Living in about two dozen US areas, the participants were between about 18 and 95 years of age. This specimen comes from a study of blood T cell repertoires in COVID-19. The overall study: PBMCs, B-cell-depleted T cells, or T cells were the source of the cDNA or gDNA that made up the material.

Original analysis: Scientists estimated how many nucleated cells there were by amplifying reference gene primers. The table came from immunoSEQ multiplex PCR; TCRdb's copy has only in-frame clones and leaves some out. For V, J and clone size, that table is used; D and trimming come from the DNA. This sample carries around 250,000 clones, around 90% of them seen once, and the ten largest clones take 2.5% to 4%. Sequenced sample: PBMCs or T cells enriched from blood (not recorded which). The receptor was derived from a woman between 40 and 50 years old who had been exposed to COVID-19.

CDR3 amino acids: CASSLDSWNEKLFF. CDR3 DNA: TGTGCCAGCAGCCTGGACAGTTGGAATGAAAAACTGTTTTTT. This chain links TRBV9 with TRBJ1-4; weak D call: TRBD1 (6 bases). From germline, CDR1 is SGDLS and CDR2 YYNGEE. V lost 4 bases and J lost 5, with 12 bases in between. The CDR3 runs to 14 residues. The full variable domain, rest sourced from reference TRBV9 and TRBJ1-4, is DSGVTQTPKHLITATGQRVTLRCSPRSGDLSVYWYQQSLDQGLQFLIQYYNGEERAKGNILERFSAQQFPDLHSELNLSSLELGDSALYFCASSLDSWNEKLFFGSGTQLSVL.